This record looks at one T cell receptor beta chain sequence and its context. Its target is unknown. This sample is drawn from a study of shared clonotypes between healthy human individuals. Whole-study results and caveats: Rarefaction demonstrated incomplete sorted-subset sequencing despite large depth. The low donor count limited represented genetic and exposure-history diversity. The naive CD4 repertoires of several donors were compared, and roughly 5% of clonotypes were shared. Sampling covered nothing but blood. Tissue TCR repertoires likely differ from those found in blood.

The table came from immunoSEQ multiplex PCR; TCRdb's copy has only in-frame clones and leaves some out. The table includes around 720,000 clones, about 80% detected once. Germline V gives CDR1 SGHRS, CDR2 YFSETQ. The trim removed 1 base at V and 3 bases at J, leaving 1 base unmatched. The CDR3 loop spans 14 amino acids. The sequenced material came from memory CD4+ T cells sorted from blood. Specified subset: CD45RA-negative fraction. This chain links TRBV5-1 with TRBJ1-1; 9 bases map to TRBD1. The receptor was isolated from a woman aged 25-40 years in good health. This chain's CDR3 is CASSLWTGDTEAFF. The CDR3 DNA follows: TGCGCCAGCAGCTTGTGGACAGGGGACACTGAAGCTTTCTTT.